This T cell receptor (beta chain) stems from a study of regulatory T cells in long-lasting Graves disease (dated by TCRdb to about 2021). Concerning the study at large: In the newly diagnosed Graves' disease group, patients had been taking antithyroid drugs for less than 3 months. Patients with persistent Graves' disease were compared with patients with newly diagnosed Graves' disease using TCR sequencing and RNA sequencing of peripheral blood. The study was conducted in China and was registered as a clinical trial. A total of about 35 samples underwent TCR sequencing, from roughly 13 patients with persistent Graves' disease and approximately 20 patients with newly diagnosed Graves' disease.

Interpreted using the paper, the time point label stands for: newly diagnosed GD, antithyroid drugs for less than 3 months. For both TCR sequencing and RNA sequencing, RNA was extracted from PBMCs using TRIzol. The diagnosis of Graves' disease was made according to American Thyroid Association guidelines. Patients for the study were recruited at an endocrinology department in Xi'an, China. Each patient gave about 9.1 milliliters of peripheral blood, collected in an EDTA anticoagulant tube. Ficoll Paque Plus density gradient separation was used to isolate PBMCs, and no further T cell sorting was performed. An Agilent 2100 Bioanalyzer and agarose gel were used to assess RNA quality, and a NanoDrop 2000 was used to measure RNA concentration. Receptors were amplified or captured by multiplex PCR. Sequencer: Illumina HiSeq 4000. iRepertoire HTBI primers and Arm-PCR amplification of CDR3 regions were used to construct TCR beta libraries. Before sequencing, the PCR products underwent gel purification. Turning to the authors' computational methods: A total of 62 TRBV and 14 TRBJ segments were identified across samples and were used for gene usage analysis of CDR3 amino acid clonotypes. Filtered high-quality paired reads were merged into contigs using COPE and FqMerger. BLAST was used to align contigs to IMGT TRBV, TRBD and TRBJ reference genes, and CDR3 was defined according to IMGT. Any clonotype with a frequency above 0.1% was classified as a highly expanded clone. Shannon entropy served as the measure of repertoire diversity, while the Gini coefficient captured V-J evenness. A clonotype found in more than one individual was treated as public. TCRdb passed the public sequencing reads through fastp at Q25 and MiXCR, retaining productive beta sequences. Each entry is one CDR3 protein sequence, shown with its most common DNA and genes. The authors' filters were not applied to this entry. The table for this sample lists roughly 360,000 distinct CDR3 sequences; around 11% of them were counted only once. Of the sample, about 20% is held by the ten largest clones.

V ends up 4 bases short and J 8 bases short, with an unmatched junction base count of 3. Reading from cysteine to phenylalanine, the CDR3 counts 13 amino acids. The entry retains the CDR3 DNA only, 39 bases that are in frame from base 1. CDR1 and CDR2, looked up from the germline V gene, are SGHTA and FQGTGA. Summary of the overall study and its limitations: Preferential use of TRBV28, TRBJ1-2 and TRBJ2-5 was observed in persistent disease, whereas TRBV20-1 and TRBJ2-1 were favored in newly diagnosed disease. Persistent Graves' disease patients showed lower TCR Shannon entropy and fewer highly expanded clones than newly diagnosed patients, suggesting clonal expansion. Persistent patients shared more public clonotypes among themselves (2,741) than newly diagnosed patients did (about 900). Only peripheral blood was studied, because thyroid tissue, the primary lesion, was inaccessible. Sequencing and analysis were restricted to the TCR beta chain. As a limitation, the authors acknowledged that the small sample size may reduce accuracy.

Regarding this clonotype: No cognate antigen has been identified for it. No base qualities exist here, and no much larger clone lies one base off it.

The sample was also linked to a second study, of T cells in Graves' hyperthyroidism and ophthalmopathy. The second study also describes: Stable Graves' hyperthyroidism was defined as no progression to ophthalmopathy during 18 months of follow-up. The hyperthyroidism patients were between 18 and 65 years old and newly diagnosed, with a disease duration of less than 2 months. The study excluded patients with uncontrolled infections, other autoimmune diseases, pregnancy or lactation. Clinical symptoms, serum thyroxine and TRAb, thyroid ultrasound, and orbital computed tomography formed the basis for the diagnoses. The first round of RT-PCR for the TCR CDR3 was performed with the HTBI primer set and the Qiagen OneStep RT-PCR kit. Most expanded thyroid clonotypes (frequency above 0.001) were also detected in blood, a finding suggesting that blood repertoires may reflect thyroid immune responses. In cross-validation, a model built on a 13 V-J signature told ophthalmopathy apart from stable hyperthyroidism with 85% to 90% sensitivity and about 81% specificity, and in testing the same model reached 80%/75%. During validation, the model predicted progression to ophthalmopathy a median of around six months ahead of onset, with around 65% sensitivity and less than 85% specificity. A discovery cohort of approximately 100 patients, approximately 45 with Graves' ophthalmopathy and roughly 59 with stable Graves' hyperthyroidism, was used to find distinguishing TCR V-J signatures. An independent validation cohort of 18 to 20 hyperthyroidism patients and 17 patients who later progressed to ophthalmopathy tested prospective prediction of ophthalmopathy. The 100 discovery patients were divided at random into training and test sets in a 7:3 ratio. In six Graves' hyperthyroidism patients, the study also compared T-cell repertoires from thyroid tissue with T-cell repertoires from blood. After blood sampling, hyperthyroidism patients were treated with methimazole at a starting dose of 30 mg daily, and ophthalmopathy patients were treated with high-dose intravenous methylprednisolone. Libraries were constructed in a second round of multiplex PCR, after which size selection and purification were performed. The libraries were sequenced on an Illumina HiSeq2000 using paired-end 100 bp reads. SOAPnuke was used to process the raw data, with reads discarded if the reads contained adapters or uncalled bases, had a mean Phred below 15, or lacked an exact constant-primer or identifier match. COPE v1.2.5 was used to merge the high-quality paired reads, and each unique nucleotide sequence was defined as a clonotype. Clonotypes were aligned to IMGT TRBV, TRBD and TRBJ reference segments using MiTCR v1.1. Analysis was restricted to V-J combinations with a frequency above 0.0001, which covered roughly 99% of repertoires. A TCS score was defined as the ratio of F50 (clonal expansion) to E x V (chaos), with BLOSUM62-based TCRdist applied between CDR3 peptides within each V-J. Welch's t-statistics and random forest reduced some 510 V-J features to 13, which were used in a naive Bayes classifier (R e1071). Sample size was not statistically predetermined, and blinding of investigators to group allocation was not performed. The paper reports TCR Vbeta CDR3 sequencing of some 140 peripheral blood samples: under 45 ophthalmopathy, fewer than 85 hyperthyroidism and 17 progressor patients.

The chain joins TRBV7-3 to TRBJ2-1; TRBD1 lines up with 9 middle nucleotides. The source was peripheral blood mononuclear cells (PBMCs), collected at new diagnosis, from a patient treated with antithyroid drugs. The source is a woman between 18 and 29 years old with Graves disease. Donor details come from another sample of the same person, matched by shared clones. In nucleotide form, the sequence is TGTGCCAGCAGCTGGGGACAGGGCGATGAGCAGTTCTTC. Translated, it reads CASSWGQGDEQFF.